This T cell receptor (beta chain) was obtained from a study of cytomegalovirus exposure and HLA in healthy donors. Overall study context: Of the donors genotyped, several hundred in all, around 77% fell in the Caucasian-associated ancestry cluster. Study findings and constraints: Earlier analysis looked at TCR beta V segments, and most were productive about 87% or about 30% of the time. CMV antigen specificity was confirmed in vitro for a few CMV-associated chains.

PCR primers comprised 60 Vbeta and 13 Jbeta primers. This table comes from immunoSEQ multiplex PCR, and its TCRdb copy is limited to in-frame clones, with some not included. The sample lists about 200,000 clones, about 77% occurring once. Notes on this clone: The antigen is undetermined.

V lost 4 bases, J lost 4 bases, and 5 bases stayed unmatched. The CDR3 loop spans 15 amino acids. CDR1 and CDR2 from the germline V gene are SGHRS and YFSETQ. The genes are TRBV5-1 and TRBJ2-2, with 9 nucleotides matching TRBD1. The source material was PBMCs. This receptor was obtained from a woman under 40 in good health and CMV-seronegative. The CDR3 region is CASSSTTGGTGELFF. CDR3 DNA sequence: TGCGCCAGCAGCAGTACGACAGGGGGCACCGGGGAGCTGTTTTTT.